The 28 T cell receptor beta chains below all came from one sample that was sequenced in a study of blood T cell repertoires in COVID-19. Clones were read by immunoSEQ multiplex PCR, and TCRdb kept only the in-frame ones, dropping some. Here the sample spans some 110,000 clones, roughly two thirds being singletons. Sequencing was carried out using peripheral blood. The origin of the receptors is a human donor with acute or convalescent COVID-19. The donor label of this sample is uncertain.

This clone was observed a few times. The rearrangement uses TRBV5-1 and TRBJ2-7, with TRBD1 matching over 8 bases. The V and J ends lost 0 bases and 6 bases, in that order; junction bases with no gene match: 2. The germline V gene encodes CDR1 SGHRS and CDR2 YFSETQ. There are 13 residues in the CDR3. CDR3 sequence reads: CASSLGTGTEQYF. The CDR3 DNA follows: TGCGCCAGCAGCTTGGGGACAGGGACCGAGCAGTACTTC.

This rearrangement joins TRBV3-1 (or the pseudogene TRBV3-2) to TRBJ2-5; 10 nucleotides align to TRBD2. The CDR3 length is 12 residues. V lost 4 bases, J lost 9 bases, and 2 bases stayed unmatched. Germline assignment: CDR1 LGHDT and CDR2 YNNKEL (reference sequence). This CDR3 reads CASSRTSGAQYF. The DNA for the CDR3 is TGTGCCAGCAGCCGGACTAGCGGCGCCCAGTACTTC.

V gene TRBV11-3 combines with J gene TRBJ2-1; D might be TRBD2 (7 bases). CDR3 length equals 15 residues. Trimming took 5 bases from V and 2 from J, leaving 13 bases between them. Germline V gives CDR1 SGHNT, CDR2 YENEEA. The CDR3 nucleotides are TGTGCCAGCAGCGAGGGGGGGGGAGCCTACAATGAGCAGTTCTTC. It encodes CASSEGGGAYNEQFF.

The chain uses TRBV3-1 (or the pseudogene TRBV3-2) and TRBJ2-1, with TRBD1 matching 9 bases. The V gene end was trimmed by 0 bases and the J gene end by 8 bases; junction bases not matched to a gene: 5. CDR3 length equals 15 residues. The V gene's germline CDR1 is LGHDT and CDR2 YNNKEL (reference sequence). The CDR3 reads CASSQEGTGTHEQFF. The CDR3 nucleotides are TGTGCCAGCAGCCAAGAAGGGACAGGGACCCATGAGCAGTTCTTC.

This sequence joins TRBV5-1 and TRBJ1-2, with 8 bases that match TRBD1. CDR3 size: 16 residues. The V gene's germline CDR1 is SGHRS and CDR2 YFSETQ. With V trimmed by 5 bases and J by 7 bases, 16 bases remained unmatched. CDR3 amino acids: CASSRAVGQGVGGYTF. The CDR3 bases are TGCGCCAGCAGTCGGGCCGTTGGACAGGGTGTAGGTGGCTACACCTTC.

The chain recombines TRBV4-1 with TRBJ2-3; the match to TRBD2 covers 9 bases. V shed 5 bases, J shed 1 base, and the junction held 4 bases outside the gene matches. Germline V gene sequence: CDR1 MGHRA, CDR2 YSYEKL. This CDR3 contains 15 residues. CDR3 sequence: CASSDRGGGTDTQYF. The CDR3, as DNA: TGCGCCAGCAGCGATCGCGGGGGGGGCACAGATACGCAGTATTTT.

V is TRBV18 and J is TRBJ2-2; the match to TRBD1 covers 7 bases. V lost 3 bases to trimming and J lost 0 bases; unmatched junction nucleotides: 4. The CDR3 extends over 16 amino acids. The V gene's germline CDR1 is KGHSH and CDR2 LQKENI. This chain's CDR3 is CASSPQGDTNTGELFF. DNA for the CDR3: TGTGCCAGCTCACCCCAGGGGGACACGAACACCGGGGAGCTGTTTTTT.

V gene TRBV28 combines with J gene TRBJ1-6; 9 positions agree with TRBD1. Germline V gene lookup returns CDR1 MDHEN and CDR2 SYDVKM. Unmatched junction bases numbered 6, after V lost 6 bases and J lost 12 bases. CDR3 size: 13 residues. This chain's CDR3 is CASSLGQGLPLHF. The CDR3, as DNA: TGTGCCAGCAGCCTAGGACAGGGGTTACCCCTCCACTTT.

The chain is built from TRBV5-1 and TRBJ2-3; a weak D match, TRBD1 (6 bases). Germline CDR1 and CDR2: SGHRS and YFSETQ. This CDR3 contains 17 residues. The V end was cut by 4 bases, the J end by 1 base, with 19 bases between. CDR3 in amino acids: CASSLYRDRARTDTQYF. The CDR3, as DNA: TGCGCCAGCAGCCTATACAGGGATCGGGCGCGCACAGATACGCAGTATTTT.

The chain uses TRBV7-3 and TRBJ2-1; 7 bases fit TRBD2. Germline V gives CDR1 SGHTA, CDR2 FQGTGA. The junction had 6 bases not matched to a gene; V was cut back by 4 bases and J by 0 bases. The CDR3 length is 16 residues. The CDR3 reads CASSSGRGNSYNEQFF. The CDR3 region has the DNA TGTGCCAGCAGCTCCGGGCGGGGGAACTCCTACAATGAGCAGTTCTTC.

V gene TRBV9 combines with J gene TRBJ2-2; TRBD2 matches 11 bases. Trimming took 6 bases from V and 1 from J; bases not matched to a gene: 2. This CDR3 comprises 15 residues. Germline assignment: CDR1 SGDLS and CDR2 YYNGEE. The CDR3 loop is CASNGLAGNTGELFF. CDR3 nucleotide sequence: TGTGCCAGCAACGGACTAGCGGGGAACACCGGGGAGCTGTTTTTT.

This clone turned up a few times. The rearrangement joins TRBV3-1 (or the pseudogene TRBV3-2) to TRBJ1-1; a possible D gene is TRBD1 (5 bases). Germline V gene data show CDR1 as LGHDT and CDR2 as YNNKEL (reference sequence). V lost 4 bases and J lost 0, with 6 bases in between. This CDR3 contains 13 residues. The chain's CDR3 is CASSLRVNTEAFF. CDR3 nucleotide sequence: TGTGCCAGCAGCCTCAGGGTGAACACTGAAGCTTTCTTT.

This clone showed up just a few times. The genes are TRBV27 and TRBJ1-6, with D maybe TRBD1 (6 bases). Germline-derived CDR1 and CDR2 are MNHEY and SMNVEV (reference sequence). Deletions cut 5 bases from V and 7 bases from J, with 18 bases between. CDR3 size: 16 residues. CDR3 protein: CASSPFRGQINSPLHF. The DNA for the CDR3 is TGTGCCAGCAGTCCTTTTCGGGGACAAATAAATTCACCCCTCCACTTT.

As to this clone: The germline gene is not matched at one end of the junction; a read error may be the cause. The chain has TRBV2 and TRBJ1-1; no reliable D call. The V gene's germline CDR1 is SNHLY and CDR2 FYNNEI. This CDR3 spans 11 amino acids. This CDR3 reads CASSEALAVAF. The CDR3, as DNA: TGTGCCAGCAGTGAAGCGCTGGCAGTTGCTTTT.

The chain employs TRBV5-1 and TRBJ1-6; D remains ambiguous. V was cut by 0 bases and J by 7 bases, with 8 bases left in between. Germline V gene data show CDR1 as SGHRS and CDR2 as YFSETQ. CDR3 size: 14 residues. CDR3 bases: TGCGCCAGCAGCTTGGCCGGGAAGAATTCACCCCTCCACTTT. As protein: CASSLAGKNSPLHF.

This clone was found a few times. The chain's CDR3 is CASSDGTGGSQPQHF. The DNA for the CDR3 is TGTGCCAGCAGCGACGGGACAGGGGGCAGTCAGCCCCAGCATTTT. The chain joins TRBV6-5 to TRBJ1-5; 12 bases map to TRBD1. This CDR3 is built from 15 residues. Trimming took 6 bases from V and 6 from J; bases not matched to a gene: 6. CDR1 MNHEY and CDR2 SVGAGI come from the germline V gene.

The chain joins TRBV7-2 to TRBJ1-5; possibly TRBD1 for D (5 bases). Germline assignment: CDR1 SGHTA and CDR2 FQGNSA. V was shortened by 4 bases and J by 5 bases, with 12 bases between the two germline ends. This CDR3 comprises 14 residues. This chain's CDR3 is CASSSGGGYQPQHF. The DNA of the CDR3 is TGTGCCAGCAGCTCGGGGGGGGGATATCAGCCCCAGCATTTT. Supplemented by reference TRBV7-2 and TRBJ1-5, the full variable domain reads GAGVSQSPSNKVTEKGKDVELRCDPISGHTALYWYRQSLGQGLEFLIYFQGNSAPDKSGLPSDRFSAERTGGSVSTLTIQRTQQEDSAVYLCASSSGGGYQPQHFGDGTRLSIL.

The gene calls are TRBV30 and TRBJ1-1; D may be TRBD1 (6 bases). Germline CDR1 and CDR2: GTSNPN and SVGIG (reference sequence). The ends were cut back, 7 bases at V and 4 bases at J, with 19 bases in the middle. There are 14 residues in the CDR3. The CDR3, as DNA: TGTGCCTTTTACCGAGGGGGTTTAGGCACTGAAGCTTTCTTT. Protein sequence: CAFYRGGLGTEAFF.

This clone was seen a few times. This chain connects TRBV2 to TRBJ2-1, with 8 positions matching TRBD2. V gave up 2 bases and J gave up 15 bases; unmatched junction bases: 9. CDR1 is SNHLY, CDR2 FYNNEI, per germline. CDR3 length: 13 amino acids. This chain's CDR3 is CASSENLAGIPFF. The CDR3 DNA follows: TGTGCCAGCAGTGAAAATTTAGCGGGGATCCCGTTCTTC. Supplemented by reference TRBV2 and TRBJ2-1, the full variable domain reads EPEVTQTPSHQVTQMGQEVILRCVPISNHLYFYWYRQILGQKVEFLVSFYNNEISEKSEIFDDQFSVERPDGSNFTLKIRSTKLEDSAMYFCASSENLAGIPFFGPGTRLTVL.

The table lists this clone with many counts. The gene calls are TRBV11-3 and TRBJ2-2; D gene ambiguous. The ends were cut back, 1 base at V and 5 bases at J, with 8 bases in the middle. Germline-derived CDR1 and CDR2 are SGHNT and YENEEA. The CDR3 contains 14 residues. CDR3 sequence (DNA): TGTGCCAGCAGCTTAGGGGCAGAGACCGGGGAGCTGTTTTTT. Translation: CASSLGAETGELFF.

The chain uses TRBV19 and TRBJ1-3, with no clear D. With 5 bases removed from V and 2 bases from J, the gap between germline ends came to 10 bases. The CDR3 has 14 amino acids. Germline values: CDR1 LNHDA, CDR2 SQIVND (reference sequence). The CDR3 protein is CASSPDMTGNTIYF. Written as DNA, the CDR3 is TGTGCCAGTAGTCCAGACATGACTGGAAACACCATATATTTT. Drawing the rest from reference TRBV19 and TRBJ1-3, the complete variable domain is DGGITQSPKYLFRKEGQNVTLSCEQNLNHDAMYWYRQDPGQGLRLIYYSQIVNDFQKGDIAEGYSVSREKKESFPLTVTSAQKNPTAFYLCASSPDMTGNTIYFGEGSWLTVV.

The CDR3 sequence is CSASWRSYEQYF. DNA of the CDR3: TGCAGTGCTAGTTGGCGGTCCTACGAGCAGTACTTC. This chain connects TRBV20-1 to TRBJ2-7; no definite D call. The V gene lost 3 bases and the J gene lost 1 base, with 7 bases spanning the gap. This CDR3 region has 12 residues. Germline V gene sequence: CDR1 DFQATT, CDR2 SNEGSKA (reference sequence).

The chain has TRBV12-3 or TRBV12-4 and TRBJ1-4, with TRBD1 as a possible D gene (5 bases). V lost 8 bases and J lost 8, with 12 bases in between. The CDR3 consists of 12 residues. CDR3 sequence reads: CASSGGGEKLFF. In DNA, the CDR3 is TGTGCCAGCTCCGGGGGAGGGGAAAAACTGTTTTTT.

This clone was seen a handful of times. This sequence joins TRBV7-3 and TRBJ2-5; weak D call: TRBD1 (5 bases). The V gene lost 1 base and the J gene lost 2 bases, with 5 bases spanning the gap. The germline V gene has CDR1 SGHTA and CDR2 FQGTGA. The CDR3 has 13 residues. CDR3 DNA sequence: TGTGCCAGCAGCTTAAACAGGCAAGAGACCCAGTACTTC. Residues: CASSLNRQETQYF.

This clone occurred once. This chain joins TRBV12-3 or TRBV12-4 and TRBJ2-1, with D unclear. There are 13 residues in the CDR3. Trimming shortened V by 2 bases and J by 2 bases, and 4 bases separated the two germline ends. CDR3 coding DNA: TGTGCCAGCAGTTTATCCACCTACAATGAGCAGTTCTTC. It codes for CASSLSTYNEQFF.

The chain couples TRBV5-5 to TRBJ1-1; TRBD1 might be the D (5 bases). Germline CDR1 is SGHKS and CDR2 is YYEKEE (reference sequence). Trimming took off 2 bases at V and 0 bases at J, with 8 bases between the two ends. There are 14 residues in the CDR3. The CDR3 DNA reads TGTGCCAGCAGCTTAATGACAGTGAACACTGAAGCTTTCTTT. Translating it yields CASSLMTVNTEAFF. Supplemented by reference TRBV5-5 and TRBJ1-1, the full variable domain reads DAGVTQSPTHLIKTRGQQVTLRCSPISGHKSVSWYQQVLGQGPQFIFQYYEKEERGRGNFPDRFSARQFPNYSSELNVNALLLGDSALYLCASSLMTVNTEAFFGQGTRLTVV.

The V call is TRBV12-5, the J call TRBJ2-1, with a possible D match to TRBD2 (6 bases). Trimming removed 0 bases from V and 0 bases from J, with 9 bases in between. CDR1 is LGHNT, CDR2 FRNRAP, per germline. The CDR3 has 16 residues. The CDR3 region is CASGLVLGGSYNEQFF. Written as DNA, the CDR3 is TGTGCTAGTGGTTTGGTACTCGGGGGCTCCTACAATGAGCAGTTCTTC. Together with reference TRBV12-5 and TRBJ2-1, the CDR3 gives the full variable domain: DARVTQTPRHKVTEMGQEVTMRCQPILGHNTVFWYRQTMMQGLELLAYFRNRAPLDDSGMPKDRFSAEMPDATLATLKIQPSEPRDSAVYFCASGLVLGGSYNEQFFGPGTRLTVL.

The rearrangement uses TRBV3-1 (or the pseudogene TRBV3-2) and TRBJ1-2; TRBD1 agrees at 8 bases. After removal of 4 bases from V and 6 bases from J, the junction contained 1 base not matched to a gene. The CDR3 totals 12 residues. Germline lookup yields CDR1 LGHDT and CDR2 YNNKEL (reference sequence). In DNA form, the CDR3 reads TGTGCCAGCAGCCTGACAGGGGATGGCTACACCTTC. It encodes CASSLTGDGYTF.